This T cell receptor beta chain came from a study of long-term antiretroviral therapy in people with HIV. Trimming cost V 1 base and J 5 bases; bases outside gene matches: 5. The CDR3 spans 15 residues. CDR1 SQVTM and CDR2 ANQGSEA come from the germline V gene. It was version v3.0 of the immunoSEQ assay that was run at survey level. Assay used: immunoSEQ multiplex PCR; TCRdb lists only in-frame clones, some missing. The sample records about 14,000 clones, around 84% being singletons. This specimen consisted of unsorted PBMCs, obtained 0.4 years after starting antiretroviral therapy. The sequence came from a man aged 25 to 40 with HIV. The V and J genes are TRBV29-1 and TRBJ2-2; 9 nucleotides align to TRBD2. CDR3 sequence reads: CSVEVAGAATGELFF. The CDR3 DNA is TGCAGCGTTGAAGTAGCGGGGGCTGCGACCGGGGAGCTGTTTTTT.